The TCR beta chain described here comes from a study of T cells in Graves' hyperthyroidism and ophthalmopathy. The wider study: Before treatment of any kind, peripheral blood was taken at initial diagnosis.

Study findings and constraints: The model anticipated ophthalmopathy a median approximately 6.6 months pre-onset.

Each diagnosis was grounded in clinical symptoms, serum thyroxine and TRAb, thyroid ultrasound, and orbital computed tomography. Amplification of TCR beta CDR3 regions was performed using RNA transcripts as template. First-round RT-PCR of the TCR CDR3 relied on the HTBI primer set. TCRdb analysed the multiplex PCR reads with MiXCR anew, one entry per CDR3 protein. The sample contains around 760,000 distinct CDR3 sequences, approximately 36% of which appear only once. With regard to this clonotype: No antigen is known for it.

The CDR3 is made up of 13 amino acids. Germline V CDR1 and CDR2: SGHTA, FQGNSA. The V end lost 2 bases, the J end lost 4 bases, and 8 bases lay between the germline ends. The chain employs TRBV7-2 and TRBJ1-2; no firm D call. The receptor's source is a woman in her thirties or forties with Graves' hyperthyroidism. The sequencing sample was made of blood. This CDR3 is CASSLPQTYGYTF. CDR3 nucleotides: TGTGCCAGCAGCTTACCACAGACCTATGGCTACACCTTC. The full variable domain, with the rest looked up from reference TRBV7-2 and TRBJ1-2, is GAGVSQSPSNKVTEKGKDVELRCDPISGHTALYWYRQSLGQGLEFLIYFQGNSAPDKSGLPSDRFSAERTGGSVSTLTIQRTQQEDSAVYLCASSLPQTYGYTFGSGTRLTVV.